The entry that follows covers one TCR beta chain sequence. This entry is derived from a study of control samples from healthy donors and cancer patients. Clones were read by immunoSEQ multiplex PCR, and TCRdb kept only the in-frame ones, dropping some. This table has around 110,000 clones, 80% to 90% appearing once. V shed 6 bases and J 1 base; nucleotides not matched to a gene: 9. Germline loops: CDR1 SGHRS, CDR2 YFSETQ. The CDR3 consists of 17 residues. V is TRBV5-1 and J is TRBJ2-1, with 11 nucleotides matching TRBD2. The TCR originated in a woman aged 45-65 years with colorectal cancer. Sequencing was carried out using PBMCs. The CDR3: CASKISGRAGSYNEQFF. In DNA form, the CDR3 reads TGCGCCAGCAAAATTAGCGGGAGGGCCGGGTCCTACAATGAGCAGTTCTTC.